These T cell receptor beta chains were read from a single sample in a study of T-cell reconstitution after alpha-beta-depleted transplantation in children. TCRdb reprocessed the PCR reads with MiXCR, giving one entry per CDR3 protein. The sample has some 200,000 distinct CDR3 sequences, approximately 8.4% seen once; the top ten hold approximately 40%. Sequencing used PBMCs, mostly from graft donor cells, obtained 360 days after TCRalphabeta/CD19-depleted stem cell transplant. The source is a male patient aged 2 to 9 who had a stem cell transplant for acute myeloid leukemia, so the T cells may come from the graft donor. Each CDR3 is given with its conserved first and last residue. Fields, in order: D gene, V gene, J gene, CDR3 protein. The D gene is left open where the match is weak.

TRBD2	TRBV10-3	TRBJ2-5	CAISVGGGTTETQYF
NA	TRBV7-9	TRBJ2-2	CGLQRRHTELFF
NA	TRBV10-3	TRBJ1-1	CAIKGGGSHTEAFF
NA	TRBV5-1	TRBJ1-3	CASSLDSSGNTIYF
TRBD2	TRBV9	TRBJ2-1	CASSVAPSGSAREQFF
TRBD2	TRBV29-1	TRBJ2-1	CTTRTGGDNEQFF
NA	TRBV15	TRBJ1-5	CATSRDPQGQPQHF
TRBD1	TRBV6-5	TRBJ1-2	CASSSSGTGVHYGYTF
NA	TRBV29-1	TRBJ1-2	CSLRGDYGYTF
TRBD1	TRBV7-3	TRBJ2-1	CASSPDRGRFNEQFF
NA	TRBV21-1	TRBJ1-4	CASSDTTGEPTNEKLFF
NA	TRBV20-1	TRBJ1-2	CSASGGRNYGYTF
NA	TRBV20-1	TRBJ2-2	CSARVQGELFF
NA	TRBV29-1	TRBJ2-5	CSVEGHQETQYF
NA	TRBV5-1	TRBJ1-6	CASSPGLHSPLHF
NA	TRBV18	TRBJ2-7	CASSLDNLKDEQYF
NA	TRBV5-1	TRBJ2-2	CASSLVAGMSGELFF
NA	TRBV12-3/TRBV12-4	TRBJ2-1	CASSFGGSYNEQFF
NA	TRBV20-1	TRBJ2-1	CSAMEGPIYNEQFF
TRBD1	TRBV6-2/TRBV6-3	TRBJ2-7	CASSYRGQSSYEQYF
NA	TRBV7-2	TRBJ2-7	CASSLGSWEQYF
TRBD2	TRBV20-1	TRBJ2-5	CSATPAGAPWETQYF
TRBD2	TRBV29-1	TRBJ2-1	CSVMGGGLAGGGSSYNEQFF
NA	TRBV4-1	TRBJ2-3	CASSPDLSRVTTDTQYF
TRBD1	TRBV5-1	TRBJ2-7	CASSLVPSGTVGFSYEQYF
NA	TRBV3-1	TRBJ2-2	CASGSGELFF
NA	TRBV7-9	TRBJ2-7	CASSPSGDVQYF
NA	TRBV5-1	TRBJ1-3	CASSLGGSSGNTIYF
TRBD1	TRBV12-3/TRBV12-4	TRBJ1-2	CASSWTGGYGYTF
NA	TRBV9	TRBJ1-4	CASSVATGKFERGGEKLFF
TRBD2	TRBV24-1	TRBJ2-3	CATSTSGRQDTQYF
NA	TRBV5-1	TRBJ2-3	CASSLARASDTQYF
TRBD1	TRBV24-1	TRBJ2-6	CATSDRGDRGPGANVLTF
TRBD2	TRBV15	TRBJ2-3	CATSLAGTGTDTQYF
NA	TRBV11-1	TRBJ2-1	CASSHTGPSSEQFF
NA	TRBV5-1	TRBJ2-3	CASSLKTDTQYF
NA	TRBV29-1	TRBJ2-7	CSFVGSPYEQYF
NA	TRBV20-1	TRBJ1-1	CSANRRGTEAFF
NA	TRBV28	TRBJ1-1	CASGPRGENTEAFF
NA	TRBV20-1	TRBJ1-1	CSARDIRGGEAFF
TRBD2	TRBV19	TRBJ2-1	CASSIDFLAGARNEQFF
NA	TRBV7-2	TRBJ2-3	CASSLYGGLGDTQYF
NA	TRBV11-2	TRBJ1-6	CASSPMTGGNSPLHF
TRBD2	TRBV3-1	TRBJ2-5	CASSATSGETQYF
TRBD2	TRBV7-2	TRBJ2-2	CASSRTRTSHTGELFF
NA	TRBV5-1	TRBJ2-7	CASSLDSSFYEQYF
TRBD2	TRBV19	TRBJ2-3	CASKGGRGTSRDTQYF
TRBD2	TRBV6-2/TRBV6-3	TRBJ2-2	CASTRGGLDGELFF
NA	TRBV10-3	TRBJ1-2	CAIRPGQKGLGGYTF
NA	TRBV5-1	TRBJ2-1	CASSWARDNEQFF
TRBD2	TRBV2	TRBJ2-1	CASDSGGAESNEQFF